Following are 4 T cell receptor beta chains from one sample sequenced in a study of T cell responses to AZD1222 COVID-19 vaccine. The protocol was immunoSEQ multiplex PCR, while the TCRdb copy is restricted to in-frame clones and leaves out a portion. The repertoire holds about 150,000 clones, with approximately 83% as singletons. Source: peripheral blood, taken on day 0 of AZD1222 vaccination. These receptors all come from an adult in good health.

The CDR3 protein is CASIGGLAKHTQYF. The CDR3 nucleotides read TGTGCCAGCATCGGGGGACTAGCGAAGCATACGCAGTATTTT. The chain combines TRBV6-5 with TRBJ2-3; TRBD2 agrees at 10 bases. Germline V gives CDR1 MNHEY, CDR2 SVGAGI. With 7 bases clipped from V and 7 bases from J, the junction kept 8 bases outside the gene matches. The CDR3 has 14 amino acids.

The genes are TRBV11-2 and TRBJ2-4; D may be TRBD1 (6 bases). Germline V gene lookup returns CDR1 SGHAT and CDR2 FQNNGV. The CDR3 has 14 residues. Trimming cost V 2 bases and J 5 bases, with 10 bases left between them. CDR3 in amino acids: CASSLRDTQNIQYF. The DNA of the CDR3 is TGTGCCAGCAGCTTAAGGGACACACAAAACATTCAGTACTTC.

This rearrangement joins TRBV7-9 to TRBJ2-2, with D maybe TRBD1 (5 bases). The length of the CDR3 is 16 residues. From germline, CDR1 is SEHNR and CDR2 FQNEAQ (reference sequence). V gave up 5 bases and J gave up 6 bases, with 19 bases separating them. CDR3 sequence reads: CASSPRVAIGPGELFF. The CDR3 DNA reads TGTGCCAGCAGCCCCAGGGTCGCTATCGGGCCCGGGGAGCTGTTTTTT.

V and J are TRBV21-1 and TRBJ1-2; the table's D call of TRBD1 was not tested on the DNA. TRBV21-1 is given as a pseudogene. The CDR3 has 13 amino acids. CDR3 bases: TGTGCCAGCAGCAGCACAGGCGGCTATGGCTACACCTTC. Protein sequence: CASSSTGGYGYTF.